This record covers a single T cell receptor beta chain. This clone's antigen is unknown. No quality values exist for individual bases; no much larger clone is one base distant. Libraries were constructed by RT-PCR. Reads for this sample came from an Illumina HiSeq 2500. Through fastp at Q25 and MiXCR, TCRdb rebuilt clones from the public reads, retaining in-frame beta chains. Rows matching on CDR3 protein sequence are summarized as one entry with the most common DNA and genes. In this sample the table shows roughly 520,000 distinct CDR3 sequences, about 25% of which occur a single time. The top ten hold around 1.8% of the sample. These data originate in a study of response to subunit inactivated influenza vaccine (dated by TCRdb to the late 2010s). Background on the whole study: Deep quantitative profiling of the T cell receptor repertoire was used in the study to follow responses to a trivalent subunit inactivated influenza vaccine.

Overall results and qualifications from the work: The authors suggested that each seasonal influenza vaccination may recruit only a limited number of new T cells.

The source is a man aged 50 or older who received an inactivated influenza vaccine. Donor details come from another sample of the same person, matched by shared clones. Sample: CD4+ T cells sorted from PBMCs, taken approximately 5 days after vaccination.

For the CDR3, the sequence is CASSPGTGDSYEQYF. Here is the DNA: TGTGCCAGCAGCCCCGGGACAGGCGATTCCTACGAGCAGTACTTC. The rearrangement combines TRBV6-1 with TRBJ2-7; TRBD1 matches 8 bases in the middle. The germline V gene provides CDR1 MNHNS and CDR2 SASEGT. From the cysteine up to the phenylalanine, the CDR3 has a length of 15 residues. Only the CDR3 region is kept as DNA, spanning 45 bases read in frame from base 1. The junction shows trimming of 6 bases on V and 1 base on J, and the gene matches do not reach 8 bases of it.